This T cell receptor (beta chain) is drawn from a study of PD-L1 blockade in urothelial cancer. Overall study context: Males with bladder-origin urothelial cancer made up about 85% of the 29 patients. Blood was tested 3 weeks (second dose) and 6 weeks into treatment.

The number of samples from each patient was between 1 and 8, taken pretreatment and on-treatment. This clone came up a few times. PCRs each included synthetic TCR analog templates spiked in. Sequencing was performed with immunoSEQ multiplex PCR; in TCRdb, only in-frame clones are kept and a portion is missing. The data show tens of thousands of clones, around nine tenths seen once. The CDR3 is made up of 11 amino acids. Between the trimmed V and J ends, which lost 10 bases and 5 bases, there was a span of 11 bases. Germline CDR1 MNHEY, CDR2 SMNVEV (reference sequence). The source is a man in his 60s with urothelial cancer. This chain links TRBV27 with TRBJ1-1; no clear D. The specimen comprised PBMCs, sampled around atezolizumab (anti-PD-L1) treatment. In DNA form, the CDR3 reads TGTGCCATCCCACGGGGAACTGAAGCTTTCTTT. Amino acid sequence: CAIPRGTEAFF.